This note documents a single TCR beta chain sequence. This sample was taken from a study of T cell changes during pregnancy in multiple sclerosis. Clones were read by immunoSEQ multiplex PCR, and TCRdb kept only the in-frame ones, dropping some. The sample has around 57,000 clones, 92% seen once. Germline V gene data show CDR1 as MNHEY and CDR2 as SVGAGI. CDR3 size: 13 residues. V lost 2 bases and J lost 7; bases outside the gene matches: 1. The TCR was taken from a female donor in good health, enrolled as a control in a pregnancy study. The sample here was CD4+ T cells from peripheral blood mononuclear cells, taken after pregnancy. The chain combines TRBV6-5 with TRBJ1-5; TRBD1 agrees at 8 bases. CDR3 loop: CASSYGQGQPQHF. CDR3 nucleotide sequence: TGTGCCAGCAGTTACGGACAGGGACAGCCCCAGCATTTT.